This T cell receptor beta chain was recorded in a study of blood T cells in healthy people across ages. The study, taken as a whole, reports: When set beside aged donors, long-lived donors presented more naive CD4+ cells and higher diversity.

In the case of this clonotype: The target antigen is unknown.

Each sample yielded at least 6 micrograms of PBMC total RNA. Germline V gene lookup returns CDR1 LGHNA and CDR2 YSLEER. The CDR3 covers 15 residues. A second PCR of roughly 7 to 11 cycles used a sample-barcoded 5' primer and a J-beta primer mix. TCRdb re-called the 5' RACE reads through MiXCR, storing one row per CDR3 protein. This sample has roughly 1.4 million distinct CDR3 sequences, with 55% to 75% found just once. The J gene is TRBJ2-7, the V gene TRBV4-3; TRBD1 matches at 7 bases. The J call may be faulty, since TRBJ2-5 better matches the DNA end. This receptor was taken from a man aged 18 to 30 in good health. The sample consisted of blood. The CDR3 DNA reads TGCGCCAGCAGCCAATCGACAGGGCTTTGGGAGACCCAGTACTTC. Amino acids: CASSQSTGLWETQYF.